Listed here are 10 T cell receptor beta chains from one sample, sequenced in a study of T-cell memory formation after mild COVID-19. From the 5' RACE reads, TCRdb called clonotypes with MiXCR, one entry per CDR3 protein. The sample shows some 260,000 distinct CDR3 sequences, roughly 15% of them seen only once. The material sequenced was PBMCs or a T cell subset sorted from them (not recorded which). These receptor sequences come from a man aged 18-30 years who had mild COVID-19 (a few samples of this study predate the infection). Cell type and time point are not known.

This clonotype was picked up one time. This chain uses TRBV19 with TRBJ1-1, with D unclear. CDR3 size: 12 residues. The germline CDR1 and CDR2 sequences are LNHDA and SQIVND (reference sequence). The CDR3 DNA follows: TGTGTCTCAGGAGACATGAACACTGAAGCTTTCTTT. Its translation: CVSGDMNTEAFF. Based on the CDR3 plus reference TRBV19 and TRBJ1-1, the full variable domain is DGGITQSPKYLFRKEGQNVTLSCEQNLNHDAMYWYRQDPGQGLRLIYYSQIVNDFQKGDIAEGYSVSREKKESFPLTVTSAQKNPTAFYLCVSGDMNTEAFFGQGTRLTVV.

V is TRBV6-4 and J is TRBJ2-3; TRBD1 aligns across 8 bases. This CDR3 is built from 14 residues. CDR1 and CDR2 (germline): MRHNA, SNTAGT. Germline trimming cut 4 bases from V and 1 base from J; bases unmatched to any gene: 1. The CDR3 DNA reads as TGTGCCAGCAGTGGGGGACAGGGCACAGATACGCAGTATTTT. It is translated as CASSGGQGTDTQYF.

There are a few counts of this clonotype. The chain joins TRBV4-1 to TRBJ2-3; possibly TRBD1 for D (7 bases). V was shortened by 0 bases and J by 1 base, with 8 bases between the two germline ends. The CDR3 is 15 residues long. Germline V CDR1 and CDR2: MGHRA, YSYEKL. For the CDR3, the DNA is TGCGCCAGCAGCCAAGACAGGGGGGGCACAGATACGCAGTATTTT. This translates into CASSQDRGGTDTQYF.

Here the CDR3 DNA reads TGCAGCATTAGGACAGGGGGCTCCTCGTACGAGCAGTACTTC. Translated, it gives CSIRTGGSSYEQYF. The chain recombines TRBV29-1 with TRBJ2-7, with 11 bases fitting TRBD1. CDR3 length: 14 residues. Unmatched junction bases numbered 10, after V lost 8 bases and J lost 4 bases. The germline CDR1 and CDR2 sequences are SQVTM and ANQGSEA.

This clonotype has only a few counts. The gene calls are TRBV24-1 and TRBJ2-3; D might be TRBD1 (5 bases). Germline CDR1 and CDR2: KGHDR and SFDVKD. V lost 5 bases and J lost 5, with 10 bases in between. This CDR3 spans 13 amino acids. The CDR3 protein is CATSVGARDTQYF. The CDR3 bases are TGTGCCACCAGTGTTGGGGCGAGAGATACGCAGTATTTT.

This chain links TRBV7-3 with TRBJ1-1; D not certain. The V and J ends lost 2 bases and 3 bases respectively, with 10 bases between them. The CDR3 length is 14 residues. Per germline, CDR1 SGHTA and CDR2 FQGTGA. The CDR3 loop reads CASSLSPRDTEAFF. The CDR3 DNA reads TGTGCCAGCAGCTTATCTCCGAGGGACACTGAAGCTTTCTTT. Using reference TRBV7-3 and TRBJ1-1 for the parts outside the CDR3, the full variable domain is GAGVSQTPSNKVTEKGKYVELRCDPISGHTALYWYRQSLGQGPEFLIYFQGTGAADDSGLPNDRFFAVRPEGSVSTLKIQRTERGDSAVYLCASSLSPRDTEAFFGQGTRLTVV.

This clonotype turned up a few times. This sequence joins TRBV6-5 and TRBJ1-6; 8 bases are shared with TRBD1. The CDR3 extends over 16 amino acids. The V and J ends lost 0 bases and 8 bases, in that order; junction bases with no gene match: 6. The V gene's germline CDR1 is MNHEY and CDR2 SVGAGI. CDR3 amino acids: CASSYSTGGTDSPLHF. The CDR3 DNA follows: TGTGCCAGCAGTTACTCTACAGGGGGGACGGATTCACCCCTCCACTTT.

This clonotype occurred a few times. CDR3 sequence: CASSPRVADTQYF. CDR3 coding DNA: TGCGCCAGCAGCCCACGAGTGGCAGATACGCAGTATTTT. The V gene is TRBV4-1, the J gene TRBJ2-3; no clear D. V was clipped by 4 bases and J by 4 bases, with 9 bases between them. Germline V gene lookup returns CDR1 MGHRA and CDR2 YSYEKL. CDR3 length: 13 amino acids.

This clonotype was seen a few times. CDR3 coding DNA: TGTGCCAGCAGCTTTGCATTGGGCTACACCTTC. Its translation: CASSFALGYTF. The gene calls are TRBV7-2 and TRBJ1-2; D is unclear. The V and J ends lost 3 bases and 8 bases respectively, with 7 bases between them. Germline V gene lookup returns CDR1 SGHTA and CDR2 FQGNSA. The CDR3 sequence is 11 residues long.

V is TRBV12-3 or TRBV12-4 and J is TRBJ2-1; tentative D call: TRBD2 (5 bases). CDR3 length: 10 residues. V was cut by 6 bases and J by 9 bases, with 6 bases left in between. The CDR3 sequence: CASRRAEQFF. CDR3 coding DNA: TGTGCCAGCAGGCGGGCTGAGCAGTTCTTC.